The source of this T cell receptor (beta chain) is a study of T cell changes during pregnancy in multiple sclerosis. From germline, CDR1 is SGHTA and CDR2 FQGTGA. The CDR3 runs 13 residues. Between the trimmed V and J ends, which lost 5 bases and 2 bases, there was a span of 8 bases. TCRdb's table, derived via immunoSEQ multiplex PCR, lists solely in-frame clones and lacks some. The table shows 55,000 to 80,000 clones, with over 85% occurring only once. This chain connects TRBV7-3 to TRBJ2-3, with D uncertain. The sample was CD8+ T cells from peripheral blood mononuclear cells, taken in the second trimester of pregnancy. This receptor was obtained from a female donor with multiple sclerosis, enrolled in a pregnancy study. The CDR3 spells CASSPRVTDTQYF. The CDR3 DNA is TGTGCCAGCAGCCCCCGGGTCACAGATACGCAGTATTTT.